This entry lists 28 T cell receptor beta chains sequenced from one sample in a study of human T cells and chemical hapten exposure (dated by TCRdb to the early 2020s). Libraries were constructed by RACE. The instrument given in TCRdb is NextSeq 500. TCRdb ran its own pipeline on the public reads, namely fastp trimming at Q25 and MiXCR clone calling, and kept in-frame beta chains. Entries that share a CDR3 protein sequence are merged under the most common genes and DNA. The sample table records tens of thousands of distinct CDR3 sequences; roughly 10% of these occur just once. 9.5% to 10% of the sample rests with the top ten. The sample's time point label is to be understood as: pre-sensitization, week 0. The intended sense of this specimen's treatment or condition label: therapeutic diphenylcyclopropenone sensitization with weekly scalp DPC. Total RNA was extracted from unfractionated whole blood that had been collected in Tempus Blood RNA tubes.

The sequencing used whole blood, collected in connection with sensitization to the hapten diphenylcyclopropenone (DPC). Receptors were obtained from a woman aged 25 to 39 with alopecia areata. Some clones in this sample may be carry-over from other donors' samples.

This chain links TRBV20-1 with TRBJ1-1, with 9 bases matching TRBD1. Germline values: CDR1 DFQATT, CDR2 SNEGSKA (reference sequence). V lost 1 base, J lost 4 bases, and 7 bases stayed unmatched. The CDR3 runs to 15 residues. The CDR3 coding sequence is TGCAGTGCTAGAGTAACAGGGGGCAGCAGCACTGAAGCTTTCTTT. Amino acid sequence: CSARVTGGSSTEAFF.

Ten or more counts support this clonotype. V usage is TRBV29-1 and J usage is TRBJ1-1, with 11 positions matching TRBD1. With 0 bases clipped from V and 7 bases from J, the junction kept 7 bases outside the gene matches. This CDR3 region has 15 residues. Germline assignment: CDR1 SQVTM and CDR2 ANQGSEA. This CDR3 reads CSVEEWTGGRGEAFF. The CDR3 coding sequence is TGCAGCGTTGAAGAATGGACAGGGGGCAGGGGTGAAGCTTTCTTT.

The J gene is TRBJ1-5, the V gene TRBV18; possibly TRBD1 for D (5 bases). V was pared by 5 bases and J by 6 bases, with 17 bases between. The CDR3 runs to 15 residues. The germline gives CDR1 KGHSH, CDR2 LQKENI. The CDR3 coding sequence is TGTGCCAGCTCAAAACAGGATGCTGGAGGTCAGCCCCAGCATTTT. This codes for CASSKQDAGGQPQHF.

This chain uses TRBV3-1 with TRBJ2-3; D gene unclear. Germline-derived CDR1 and CDR2 are LGHDT and YNNKEL (reference sequence). V lost 0 bases and J 10 bases, leaving 17 bases between the germline ends. CDR3 size: 15 residues. Here the CDR3 reads CASSQEPRRRVPQYF. CDR3 nucleotides: TGTGCCAGCAGCCAAGAACCTAGACGTCGAGTCCCGCAGTATTTT.

In this sample, this clonotype turned up a few times. The chain recombines TRBV4-3 with TRBJ2-5, with 8 bases matching TRBD1. CDR1 and CDR2 (germline): LGHNA, YSLEER. CDR3 length: 17 residues. V was clipped by 1 base and J by 6 bases; unmatched bases: 13. The CDR3 protein is CASSQGRSDTGGKTQYF. In DNA form, the CDR3 reads TGCGCCAGCAGCCAAGGCCGCTCCGACACAGGGGGGAAGACCCAGTACTTC.

This clonotype was counted at least ten times. The chain links TRBV6-6 to TRBJ2-2, with 9 bases aligning to TRBD2. CDR3 length equals 16 residues. The V and J ends lost 7 bases and 0 bases, in that order; junction bases with no gene match: 6. Germline assignment: CDR1 MNHNY and CDR2 SVGAGI (reference sequence). The CDR3 DNA follows: TGTGCCAGCAAAGTAGCGGGGGACGCGAACACCGGGGAGCTGTTTTTT. Its protein is CASKVAGDANTGELFF.

This chain joins TRBV7-9 and TRBJ2-6, with D maybe TRBD2 (6 bases). The germline gives CDR1 SEHNR, CDR2 FQNEAQ (reference sequence). CDR3 length: 17 amino acids. The V end lost 1 base, the J end lost 2 bases, and 12 bases lay between the germline ends. The CDR3 reads CASSLVGGIAGANVLTF. CDR3 sequence (DNA): TGTGCCAGCAGCTTAGTGGGGGGTATCGCTGGGGCCAACGTCCTGACTTTC.

This clonotype has just a few counts. The chain combines TRBV4-2 with TRBJ1-2, with D maybe TRBD1 (6 bases). Germline loops: CDR1 LGHNA, CDR2 YNFKEQ. There are 15 residues in the CDR3. V lost 5 bases and J lost 6, with 19 bases in between. The chain's CDR3 is CASSEIYRVYDGYTF. DNA for the CDR3: TGTGCCAGCAGCGAAATTTACAGGGTTTATGATGGCTACACCTTC.

The table lists this clonotype with a few counts. This chain connects TRBV20-1 to TRBJ2-7, with 9 bases lining up with TRBD1. CDR1 is DFQATT and CDR2 is SNEGSKA in the germline V gene (reference sequence). CDR3 size: 14 residues. V trimming: 5 bases; J trimming: 2 bases; junction bases outside the gene matches: 7. For the CDR3, the DNA is TGCAGTGCTCATCCGGGACAGGGACCCTACGAGCAGTACTTC. Its translation: CSAHPGQGPYEQYF.

This clonotype appeared a few times. V is TRBV6-1 and J is TRBJ2-7; a possible D gene is TRBD1 (6 bases). The CDR3 consists of 14 residues. V lost 3 bases and J lost 5, with 14 bases in between. Per the germline V gene, CDR1 is MNHNS and CDR2 is SASEGT. As DNA, the CDR3 is TGTGCCAGCAGTGAGTTACAGGGAAGTAACGAGCAGTACTTC. Protein sequence: CASSELQGSNEQYF.

Regarding this clonotype: This likely comes from a read error, as the CDR3 has no conserved phenylalanine or tryptophan at its end. J is TRBJ1-4 and V is TRBV29-1; TRBD1 aligns across 9 bases. This CDR3 has 16 residues. Germline assignment: CDR1 SQVTM and CDR2 ANQGSEA. V shed 6 bases, J shed 0 bases, and the junction held 8 bases outside the gene matches. CDR3 sequence (DNA): TGCAGCGTAAAACAGGGGGCGCGGGCAACTAATGAAAAACTGTTTTTG. Translated: CSVKQGARATNEKLFL.

There are many counts of this clonotype. The chain uses TRBV4-3 and TRBJ1-2; D may be TRBD1 (5 bases). Germline V CDR1 and CDR2: LGHNA, YSLEER. Trimming took 4 bases from V and 6 from J, leaving 15 bases between them. The CDR3 is 14 residues long. The CDR3 DNA reads TGCGCCAGCAGCCTCCAGACAGCGGATCATGGCTACACCTTC. Residues: CASSLQTADHGYTF.

V usage is TRBV6-1 and J usage is TRBJ2-7; unclear D gene. Per germline, CDR1 MNHNS and CDR2 SASEGT. Trimming removed 2 bases at V and 3 bases at J, with 2 bases between. The CDR3 has 11 amino acids. The CDR3 DNA is TGTGCCAGCAGTGAATACTACGAGCAGTACTTC. Translating it yields CASSEYYEQYF.

This clonotype occurred once. A much larger clone lies one base from this, so it may be a read error. A read error is likely, as this CDR3 ends without the conserved phenylalanine or tryptophan. The chain joins TRBV29-1 to TRBJ2-2; D call uncertain. CDR3 length equals 12 residues. V lost 0 bases and J lost 6, with 5 bases in between. Germline loops: CDR1 SQVTM, CDR2 ANQGSEA. As DNA, the CDR3 is TGCAGCGTTGAAGAAGGATCCGGGGAGCTGTTTTGT. Translating gives CSVEEGSGELFC.

V is TRBV28 and J is TRBJ2-3; the D is unclear. Germline assignment: CDR1 MDHEN and CDR2 SYDVKM. The V end was cut by 5 bases, the J end by 2 bases, with 5 bases between. This CDR3 spans 12 amino acids. CDR3 residues: CASSILTDTQYF. CDR3 bases: TGTGCCAGCAGTATCCTCACAGATACGCAGTATTTT.

V is TRBV27 and J is TRBJ1-5; 9 nucleotides agree with TRBD1. V trimming: 6 bases; J trimming: 5 bases; junction bases outside the gene matches: 5. This CDR3 region has 14 residues. The germline V gene encodes CDR1 MNHEY and CDR2 SMNVEV (reference sequence). CDR3 in DNA: TGTGCCAGCAGACGGGACAGGGACCATCAGCCCCAGCATTTT. It yields the protein CASRRDRDHQPQHF.

This clonotype appeared many times. The chain uses TRBV28 and TRBJ1-2, with a weak D call TRBD1 (6 bases). CDR3 length: 12 amino acids. The germline V and J ends were trimmed by 10 bases and 8 bases, with 17 bases remaining between them. Germline V gene sequence: CDR1 MDHEN, CDR2 SYDVKM. CDR3 region: CATRRGRAGYTF. DNA for the CDR3: TGTGCCACCCGGAGGGGGAGGGCCGGCTACACCTTC.

This rearrangement joins TRBV6-6 to TRBJ2-7; 9 bases agree with TRBD1. The V and J ends lost 2 bases and 5 bases, in that order; junction bases with no gene match: 10. CDR1 is MNHNY and CDR2 is SVGAGI in the germline V gene (reference sequence). The CDR3 is made up of 16 amino acids. CDR3 sequence (DNA): TGTGCCAGCAGTTACCCAAGGACAGGGGCGGCCCACGAGCAGTACTTC. This sequence encodes CASSYPRTGAAHEQYF.

This clonotype was counted a few times. This sequence joins TRBV3-1 and TRBJ1-5; 8 positions agree with TRBD1. Germline trimming cut 3 bases from V and 3 bases from J; bases unmatched to any gene: 19. The CDR3 is made up of 20 amino acids. Looked up from germline, CDR1 is LGHDT and CDR2 is YNNKEL (reference sequence). Here the CDR3 DNA reads TGTGCCAGCAGCCAGGGGCCGTGGGGACCTGACAGGGGAAACAATCAGCCCCAGCATTTT. Its protein product is CASSQGPWGPDRGNNQPQHF.

This clonotype was seen at least ten times. The chain carries TRBV2 and TRBJ1-1; 7 bases fit TRBD1. V gave up 2 bases and J gave up 3 bases; unmatched junction bases: 3. CDR1 SNHLY and CDR2 FYNNEI come from the germline V gene. The CDR3 contains 14 residues. The CDR3 sequence: CASSERQGYTEAFF. Written as DNA, the CDR3 is TGTGCCAGCAGTGAACGACAGGGCTACACTGAAGCTTTCTTT.

On this clonotype itself: A junction boundary mismatches the germline segment, possibly from a read error. The CDR3 coding sequence is TGTGCCAGCAGCCCGGGACGGGCCTATGGCTACAACTTC. Protein: CASSPGRAYGYNF. The chain is built from TRBV12-3 or TRBV12-4 and TRBJ1-2; possibly TRBD1 for D (5 bases). The CDR3 covers 13 residues.

This clonotype occurred many times. The chain recombines TRBV20-1 with TRBJ1-2; no clear D gene. Germline V gives CDR1 DFQATT, CDR2 SNEGSKA (reference sequence). This CDR3 has 18 residues. With 0 bases removed from V and 1 base from J, the gap between germline ends came to 21 bases. The CDR3 nucleotides are TGCAGTGCTAGAGATAGGTCCGGCCGGACCACTTTTAACTATGGCTACACCTTC. As protein: CSARDRSGRTTFNYGYTF.

The chain joins TRBV4-1 to TRBJ2-2; the match to TRBD1 covers 7 bases. Trimming at V came to 5 bases and at J to 1 base, leaving 4 bases not matched to a gene. The germline gives CDR1 MGHRA, CDR2 YSYEKL. The CDR3 loop spans 15 amino acids. CDR3 loop: CASSSRQGNTGELFF. In nucleotides, the CDR3 is TGCGCCAGCAGCTCAAGACAGGGGAACACCGGGGAGCTGTTTTTT.

The gene calls are TRBV28 and TRBJ1-5; D is unresolved. The CDR3 has 15 amino acids. CDR1 MDHEN and CDR2 SYDVKM come from the germline V gene. V lost 3 bases and J lost 4, with 13 bases in between. The CDR3 nucleotides read TGTGCCAGCAGTTTTCTCCAGTGGGGTAATCAGCCCCAGCATTTT. It encodes CASSFLQWGNQPQHF.

This clonotype was seen a handful of times. The chain has TRBV12-3 or TRBV12-4 and TRBJ1-6; 7 nucleotides line up with TRBD1. V shed 6 bases and J 10 bases; nucleotides not matched to a gene: 12. This CDR3 has 15 amino acids. The CDR3 nucleotides read TGTGCCAGCAGCCCCGGACAGGCGAGGGAGTCACCCCTCCACTTT. Translated, it gives CASSPGQARESPLHF.

This clonotype appeared a few times. This chain joins TRBV7-3 and TRBJ2-1; 8 bases map to TRBD2. J gave up 5 bases and V 5 bases, and 8 bases lay outside the gene matches. Per germline, CDR1 SGHTA and CDR2 FQGTGA. This CDR3 contains 15 residues. CDR3 sequence: CASSLSGGMDNEQFF. The DNA of the CDR3 is TGTGCCAGCAGCCTCAGCGGGGGTATGGACAATGAGCAGTTCTTC.

This clonotype was observed at least ten times. This rearrangement joins TRBV7-9 to TRBJ1-6; D might be TRBD1 (5 bases). The CDR3 has 15 residues. The germline gives CDR1 SEHNR, CDR2 FQNEAQ (reference sequence). The V gene lost 2 bases and the J gene lost 7 bases, with 12 bases spanning the gap. Here the CDR3 DNA reads TGTGCCAGCAGCTTAATCGGGGGTACCAATTCACCCCTCCACTTT. Protein product: CASSLIGGTNSPLHF.

CDR3 bases: TGTGCCAGCAGCCACGGACTAGCGGGGGATCCCTACGAGCAGTACTTC. Protein product: CASSHGLAGDPYEQYF. The V and J genes are TRBV14 and TRBJ2-7, with 13 nucleotides matching TRBD2. The V segment lost 3 bases and the J segment 2 bases; nucleotides outside the gene matches: 4. The CDR3 runs 16 residues. Germline V gives CDR1 SGHDN, CDR2 FVKESK.